These 12 T cell receptor beta chains share one sample of origin, sequenced in a study of blood T cell repertoires in COVID-19. Clones were read by immunoSEQ multiplex PCR, and TCRdb kept only the in-frame ones, dropping some. Of over 300,000 clones in the sample, around 89% are singletons; the top ten hold around 0.91%. Sequencing input: PBMCs or T cells enriched from blood (not recorded which). These receptors originate from a woman under 40 with acute COVID-19.

The chain links TRBV4-3 to TRBJ1-6; no clear D. Deletions cut 2 bases from V and 6 bases from J, with 11 bases between. CDR1 and CDR2 from the germline V gene are LGHNA and YSLEER. This CDR3 has 15 residues. The DNA of the CDR3 is TGCGCCAGCAGCCAATCCCCAGGTATTAATTCACCCCTCCACTTT. Translation: CASSQSPGINSPLHF.

The genes are TRBV7-3 and TRBJ1-1, with D uncertain. This CDR3 has 15 residues. The germline V gene has CDR1 SGHTA and CDR2 FQGTGA. Trimming pared 5 bases from V and 0 bases from J, leaving 13 bases between. Written as DNA, the CDR3 is TGTGCCAGCAGCGCTTCTCCGGGGATGAACACTGAAGCTTTCTTT. Protein sequence: CASSASPGMNTEAFF. Variable domain in full (rest from reference TRBV7-3 and TRBJ1-1): GAGVSQTPSNKVTEKGKYVELRCDPISGHTALYWYRQSLGQGPEFLIYFQGTGAADDSGLPNDRFFAVRPEGSVSTLKIQRTERGDSAVYLCASSASPGMNTEAFFGQGTRLTVV.

As for this clone: The same CDR3 is also encoded by other DNA sequences in this sample. The chain joins TRBV30 to TRBJ1-5; D remains ambiguous. This CDR3 is built from 13 residues. Germline loops: CDR1 GTSNPN, CDR2 SVGIG (reference sequence). With 0 bases removed from V and 1 base from J, the gap between germline ends came to 4 bases. CDR3 sequence reads: CAWSVESNQPQHF. The CDR3 DNA reads as TGTGCCTGGAGTGTCGAGAGCAATCAGCCCCAGCATTTT.

The V and J genes are TRBV10-3 and TRBJ1-2, with unresolved D. The CDR3 has 12 amino acids. Germline V gene lookup returns CDR1 ENHRY and CDR2 SYGVKD. V lost 0 bases and J lost 7, with 6 bases in between. The CDR3 region has the DNA TGTGCCATCAGTGAGTCGCAGTTTGGCTACACCTTC. Translation: CAISESQFGYTF.

This rearrangement joins TRBV9 to TRBJ2-3, with D unclear. Germline V gives CDR1 SGDLS, CDR2 YYNGEE. The ends were cut back, 0 bases at V and 4 bases at J, with 12 bases in the middle. CDR3 length: 15 amino acids. CDR3: CASSVEALRADTQYF. CDR3 coding DNA: TGTGCCAGCAGCGTAGAAGCGTTACGCGCAGATACGCAGTATTTT. Combining the CDR3 with reference TRBV9 and TRBJ2-3 gives the whole variable domain DSGVTQTPKHLITATGQRVTLRCSPRSGDLSVYWYQQSLDQGLQFLIQYYNGEERAKGNILERFSAQQFPDLHSELNLSSLELGDSALYFCASSVEALRADTQYFGPGTRLTVL.

The J gene is TRBJ2-1, the V gene TRBV19; 7 bases are shared with TRBD1. The V and J ends lost 4 bases and 7 bases, in that order; junction bases with no gene match: 16. The CDR3 covers 17 residues. Germline V lookup: CDR1 LNHDA, CDR2 SQIVND (reference sequence). CDR3 bases: TGTGCCAGTAGTACCGACAGGGCAGTTTCTCTGGGGAATGAGCAGTTCTTC. Its translation: CASSTDRAVSLGNEQFF.

The V gene is TRBV4-1, the J gene TRBJ2-3; 9 nucleotides line up with TRBD1. This CDR3 is 17 amino acids long. J lost 2 bases, V lost 5 bases, and 11 bases had no gene match. CDR1 and CDR2 from the germline V gene are MGHRA and YSYEKL. This CDR3 is CASSSPGTGRITDTQYF. In DNA form, the CDR3 reads TGCGCCAGCAGCTCGCCCGGGACAGGGAGAATCACAGATACGCAGTATTTT.

The J gene is TRBJ1-1, the V gene TRBV2, with 8 bases identical to TRBD1. From germline, CDR1 is SNHLY and CDR2 FYNNEI. V lost 9 bases to trimming and J lost 5 bases; unmatched junction nucleotides: 5. This CDR3 is built from 12 residues. The CDR3 spells CASTGGHTEAFF. The CDR3 region has the DNA TGTGCCAGTACAGGGGGGCATACTGAAGCTTTCTTT.

As DNA, the CDR3 is TGTGCCAGCAGCTGGGGAGGGGAGAACACTGAAGCTTTCTTT. This translates into CASSWGGENTEAFF. This chain links TRBV5-4 with TRBJ1-1; D perhaps matches TRBD1 (5 bases). Germline values: CDR1 SGHNT, CDR2 YYREEE (reference sequence). The ends were cut back, 3 bases at V and 1 base at J, with 10 bases in the middle. The CDR3 consists of 14 residues.

V gene TRBV29-1 combines with J gene TRBJ1-2; D might be TRBD1 (6 bases). Trimming took 6 bases from V and 6 from J, leaving 14 bases between them. The germline CDR1 and CDR2 sequences are SQVTM and ANQGSEA. This CDR3 has 12 residues. CDR3 in amino acids: CSVKQGLDGYTF. CDR3 in DNA: TGCAGCGTAAAACAGGGTCTGGATGGCTACACCTTC. Full variable domain (remainder filled in from reference TRBV29-1 and TRBJ1-2): SAVISQKPSRDICQRGTSLTIQCQVDSQVTMMFWYRQQPGQSLTLIATANQGSEATYESGFVIDKFPISRPNLTFSTLTVSNMSPEDSSIYLCSVKQGLDGYTFGSGTRLTVV.

The sample holds one count of this clone. V usage is TRBV5-6 and J usage is TRBJ1-1, with unresolved D. The germline V gene has CDR1 SGHDT and CDR2 YYEEEE. V dropped 1 base and J dropped 0 bases, with 13 bases sitting between them. The CDR3 totals 16 residues. CDR3 sequence reads: CASSLRAGTVNTEAFF. The CDR3 bases are TGTGCCAGCAGCTTGCGAGCAGGTACGGTGAACACTGAAGCTTTCTTT.

This chain links TRBV5-1 with TRBJ2-1; 10 bases are a match to TRBD2. The CDR3 totals 17 residues. The germline CDR1 and CDR2 sequences are SGHRS and YFSETQ. J was trimmed by 7 bases and V by 3 bases; bases with no gene match: 13. The CDR3 is CASSSKKTSGVTNEQFF. The CDR3 DNA is TGCGCCAGCAGCTCCAAGAAAACTAGCGGGGTGACGAATGAGCAGTTCTTC.